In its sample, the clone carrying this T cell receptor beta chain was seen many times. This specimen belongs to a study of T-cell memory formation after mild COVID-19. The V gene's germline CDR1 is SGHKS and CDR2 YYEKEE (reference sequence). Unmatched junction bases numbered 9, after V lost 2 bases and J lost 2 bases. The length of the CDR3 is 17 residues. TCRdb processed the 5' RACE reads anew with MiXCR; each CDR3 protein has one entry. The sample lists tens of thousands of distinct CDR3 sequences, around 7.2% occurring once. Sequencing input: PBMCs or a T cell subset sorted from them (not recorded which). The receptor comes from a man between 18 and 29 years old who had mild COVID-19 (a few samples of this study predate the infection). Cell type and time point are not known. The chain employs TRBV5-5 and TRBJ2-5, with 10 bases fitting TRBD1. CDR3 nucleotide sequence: TGTGCCAGCAGCTTTTGGTATTCGGGACAGGGGCAAGAGACCCAGTACTTC. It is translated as CASSFWYSGQGQETQYF.